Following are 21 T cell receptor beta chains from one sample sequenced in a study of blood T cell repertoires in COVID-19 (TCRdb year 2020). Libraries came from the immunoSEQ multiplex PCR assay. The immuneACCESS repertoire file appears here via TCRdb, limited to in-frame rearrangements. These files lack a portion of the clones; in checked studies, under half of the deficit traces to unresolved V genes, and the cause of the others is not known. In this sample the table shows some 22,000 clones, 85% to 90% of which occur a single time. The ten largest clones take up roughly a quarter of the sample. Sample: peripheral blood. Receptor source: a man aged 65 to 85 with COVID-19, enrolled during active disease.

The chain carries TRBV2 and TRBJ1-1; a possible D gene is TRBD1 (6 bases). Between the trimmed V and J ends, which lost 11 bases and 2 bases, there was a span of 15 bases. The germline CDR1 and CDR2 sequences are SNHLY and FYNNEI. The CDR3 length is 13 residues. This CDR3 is CAGGVGRNTEAFF. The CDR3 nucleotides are TGTGCCGGGGGCGTGGGCCGTAACACTGAAGCTTTCTTT. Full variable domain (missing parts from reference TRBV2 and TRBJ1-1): EPEVTQTPSHQVTQMGQEVILRCVPISNHLYFYWYRQILGQKVEFLVSFYNNEISEKSEIFDDQFSVERPDGSNFTLKIRSTKLEDSAMYFCAGGVGRNTEAFFGQGTRLTVV.

The CDR3 DNA sequence: TGTGCCAGCAGTTACGGCCAGTACGCAACTAATGAAAAACTGTTTTTT. Translating it yields CASSYGQYATNEKLFF. The chain employs TRBV6-5 and TRBJ1-4; D is undetermined. The germline CDR1 and CDR2 sequences are MNHEY and SVGAGI. The CDR3 totals 16 residues. V was clipped by 2 bases and J by 0 bases, with 10 bases between them.

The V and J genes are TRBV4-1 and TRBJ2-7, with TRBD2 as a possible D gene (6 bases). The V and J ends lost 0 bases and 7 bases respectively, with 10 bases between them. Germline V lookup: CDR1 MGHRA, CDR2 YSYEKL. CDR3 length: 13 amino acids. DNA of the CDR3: TGCGCCAGCAGCCAAGAAGGAGGGCGAGAGCAGTACTTC. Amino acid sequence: CASSQEGGREQYF.

CDR3 sequence: CATSDSSADEQFF. The CDR3 DNA reads TGTGCCACCAGTGACTCCTCCGCGGATGAGCAGTTCTTC. The chain couples TRBV24-1 to TRBJ2-1; D remains ambiguous. This CDR3 has 13 residues. The V gene lost 4 bases and the J gene lost 8 bases, with 11 bases spanning the gap. The germline V gene has CDR1 KGHDR and CDR2 SFDVKD.

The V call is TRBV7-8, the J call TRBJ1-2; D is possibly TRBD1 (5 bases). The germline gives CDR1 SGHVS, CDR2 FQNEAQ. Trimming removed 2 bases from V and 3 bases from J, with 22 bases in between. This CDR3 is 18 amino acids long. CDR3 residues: CASSLRARGAGVDYGYTF. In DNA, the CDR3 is TGTGCCAGCAGCTTACGCGCCCGCGGAGCGGGGGTGGACTATGGCTACACCTTC.

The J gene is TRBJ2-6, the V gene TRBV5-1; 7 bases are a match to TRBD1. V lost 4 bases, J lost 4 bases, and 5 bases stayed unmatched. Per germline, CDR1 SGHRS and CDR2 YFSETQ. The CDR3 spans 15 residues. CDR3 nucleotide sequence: TGCGCCAGCAGCCCCGAGGGGGCCGGGGCCAACGTCCTGACTTTC. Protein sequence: CASSPEGAGANVLTF.

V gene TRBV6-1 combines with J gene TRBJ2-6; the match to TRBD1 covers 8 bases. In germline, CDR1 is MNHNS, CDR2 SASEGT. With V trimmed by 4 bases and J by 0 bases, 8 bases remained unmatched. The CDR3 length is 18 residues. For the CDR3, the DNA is TGTGCCAGCAGTGCGACGGGACAGGACAGCTCTGGGGCCAACGTCCTGACTTTC. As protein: CASSATGQDSSGANVLTF.

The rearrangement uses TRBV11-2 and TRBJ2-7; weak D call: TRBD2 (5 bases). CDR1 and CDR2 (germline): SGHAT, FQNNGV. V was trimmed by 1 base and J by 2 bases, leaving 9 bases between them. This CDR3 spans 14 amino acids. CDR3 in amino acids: CASSLGSGTYEQYF. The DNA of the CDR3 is TGTGCCAGCAGCTTAGGCAGCGGAACCTACGAGCAGTACTTC.

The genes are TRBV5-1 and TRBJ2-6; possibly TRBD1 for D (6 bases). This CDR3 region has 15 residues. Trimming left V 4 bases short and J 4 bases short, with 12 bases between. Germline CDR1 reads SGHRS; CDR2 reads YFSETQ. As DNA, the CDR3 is TGCGCCAGCAGCCAGAGGACAGCCGGGGCCAACGTCCTGACTTTC. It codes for CASSQRTAGANVLTF.

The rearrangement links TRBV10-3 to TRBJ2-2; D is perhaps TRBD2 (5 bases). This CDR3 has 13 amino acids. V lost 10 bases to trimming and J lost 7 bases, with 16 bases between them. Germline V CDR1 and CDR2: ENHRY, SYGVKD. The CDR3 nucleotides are TGTGCCACGGAGGCTGTTGAGGGCGGGGAGCTGTTTTTT. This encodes CATEAVEGGELFF.

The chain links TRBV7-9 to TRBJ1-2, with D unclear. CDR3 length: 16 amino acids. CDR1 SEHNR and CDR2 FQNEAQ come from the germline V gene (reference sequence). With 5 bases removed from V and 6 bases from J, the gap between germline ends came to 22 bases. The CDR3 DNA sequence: TGTGCCAGCAGCCCCCATGCCGATGGGCGAAACGATGGCTACACCTTC. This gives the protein CASSPHADGRNDGYTF.

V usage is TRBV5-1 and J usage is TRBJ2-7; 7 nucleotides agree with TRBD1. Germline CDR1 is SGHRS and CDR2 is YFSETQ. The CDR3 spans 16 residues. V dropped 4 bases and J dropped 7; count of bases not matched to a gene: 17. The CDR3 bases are TGCGCCAGCAGCCTGGGAACCGGGACAGTAAGAGAGGAGCAGTACTTC. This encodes CASSLGTGTVREEQYF.

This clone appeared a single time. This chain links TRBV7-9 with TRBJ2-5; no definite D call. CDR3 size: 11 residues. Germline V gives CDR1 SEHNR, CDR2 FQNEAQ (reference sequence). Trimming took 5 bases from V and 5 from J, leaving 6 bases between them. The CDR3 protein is CASSPLETQYF. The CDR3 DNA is TGTGCCAGCAGCCCCCTTGAGACCCAGTACTTC. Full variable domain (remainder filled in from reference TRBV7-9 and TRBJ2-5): DTGVSQNPRHKITKRGQNVTFRCDPISEHNRLYWYRQTLGQGPEFLTYFQNEAQLEKSRLLSDRFSAERPKGSFSTLEIQRTEQGDSAMYLCASSPLETQYFGPGTRLLVL.

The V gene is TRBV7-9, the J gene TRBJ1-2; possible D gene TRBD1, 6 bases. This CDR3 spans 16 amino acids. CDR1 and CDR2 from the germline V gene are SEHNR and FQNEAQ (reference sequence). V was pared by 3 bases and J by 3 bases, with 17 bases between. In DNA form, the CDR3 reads TGTGCCAGCAGCTTGGGCCCCCGGGACAATCACTATGGCTACACCTTC. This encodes CASSLGPRDNHYGYTF.

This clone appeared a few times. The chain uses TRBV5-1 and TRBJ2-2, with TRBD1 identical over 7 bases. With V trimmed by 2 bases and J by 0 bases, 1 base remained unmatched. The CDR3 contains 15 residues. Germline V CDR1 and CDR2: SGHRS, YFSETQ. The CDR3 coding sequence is TGCGCCAGCAGCTTCCAGGGGGCGAACACCGGGGAGCTGTTTTTT. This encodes CASSFQGANTGELFF.

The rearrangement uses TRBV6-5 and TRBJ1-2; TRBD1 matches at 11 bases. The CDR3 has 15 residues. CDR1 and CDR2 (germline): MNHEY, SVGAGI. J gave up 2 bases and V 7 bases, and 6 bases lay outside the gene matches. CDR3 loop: CASIKDRGLNYGYTF. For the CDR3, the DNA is TGTGCCAGCATTAAGGACAGGGGGCTCAACTATGGCTACACCTTC.

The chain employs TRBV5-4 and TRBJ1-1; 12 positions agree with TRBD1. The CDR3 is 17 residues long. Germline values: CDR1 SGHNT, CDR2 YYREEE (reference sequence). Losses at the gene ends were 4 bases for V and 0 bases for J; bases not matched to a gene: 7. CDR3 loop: CASSPRDRGRVNTEAFF. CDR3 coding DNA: TGTGCCAGCAGCCCCCGGGACAGGGGGCGCGTGAACACTGAAGCTTTCTTT.

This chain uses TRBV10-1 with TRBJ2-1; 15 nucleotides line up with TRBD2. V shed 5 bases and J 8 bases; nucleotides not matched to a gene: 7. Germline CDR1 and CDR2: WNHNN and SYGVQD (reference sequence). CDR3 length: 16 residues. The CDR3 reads CASSRTSGRAVDEQFF. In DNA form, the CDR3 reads TGCGCCAGCAGTCGGACTAGCGGGAGGGCCGTGGATGAGCAGTTCTTC.

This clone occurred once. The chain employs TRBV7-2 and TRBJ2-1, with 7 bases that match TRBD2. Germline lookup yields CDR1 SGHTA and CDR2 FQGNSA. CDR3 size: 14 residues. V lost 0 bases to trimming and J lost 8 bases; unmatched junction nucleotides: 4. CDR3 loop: CASSLAGGPHEQFF. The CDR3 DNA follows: TGTGCCAGCAGCTTAGCGGGAGGGCCCCATGAGCAGTTCTTC.

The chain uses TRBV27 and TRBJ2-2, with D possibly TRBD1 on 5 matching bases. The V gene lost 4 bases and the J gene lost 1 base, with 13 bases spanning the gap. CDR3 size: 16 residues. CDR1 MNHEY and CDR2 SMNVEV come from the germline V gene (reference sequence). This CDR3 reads CASSSFQGLNTGELFF. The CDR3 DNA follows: TGTGCCAGCAGTTCATTCCAGGGTTTGAACACCGGGGAGCTGTTTTTT.

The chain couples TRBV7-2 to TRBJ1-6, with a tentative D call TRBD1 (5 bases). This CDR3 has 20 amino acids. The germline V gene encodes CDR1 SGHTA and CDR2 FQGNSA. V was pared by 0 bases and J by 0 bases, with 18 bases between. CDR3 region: CASSLASDLGEGSYNSPLHF. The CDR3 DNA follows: TGTGCCAGCAGCTTAGCCTCTGACCTGGGGGAGGGCTCCTATAATTCACCCCTCCACTTT.